This T cell receptor (beta chain) was captured by sequencing in a study of T cell responses to AZD1222 COVID-19 vaccine. Findings and limits, study-wide: A mostly white British donor set with more females was recruited, and clonal diversity was possibly underestimated.

TCRdb's copy holds only in-frame clones and misses some; the assay was immunoSEQ multiplex PCR. The data hold some 120,000 clones, with roughly 84% observed a single time. The CDR3 length is 15 residues. On this clone itself: Its antigen is undetermined.

Sequenced material: peripheral blood, taken on day 0 of AZD1222 vaccination. The chain recombines TRBV21-1 with TRBJ1-3. TRBV21-1 is a pseudogene locus. The sequence came from an adult in good health. The CDR3 loop reads CASTLTASSGNTIYF. The CDR3 nucleotides are TGTGCCAGCACACTGACGGCCAGCTCTGGAAACACCATATATTTT.